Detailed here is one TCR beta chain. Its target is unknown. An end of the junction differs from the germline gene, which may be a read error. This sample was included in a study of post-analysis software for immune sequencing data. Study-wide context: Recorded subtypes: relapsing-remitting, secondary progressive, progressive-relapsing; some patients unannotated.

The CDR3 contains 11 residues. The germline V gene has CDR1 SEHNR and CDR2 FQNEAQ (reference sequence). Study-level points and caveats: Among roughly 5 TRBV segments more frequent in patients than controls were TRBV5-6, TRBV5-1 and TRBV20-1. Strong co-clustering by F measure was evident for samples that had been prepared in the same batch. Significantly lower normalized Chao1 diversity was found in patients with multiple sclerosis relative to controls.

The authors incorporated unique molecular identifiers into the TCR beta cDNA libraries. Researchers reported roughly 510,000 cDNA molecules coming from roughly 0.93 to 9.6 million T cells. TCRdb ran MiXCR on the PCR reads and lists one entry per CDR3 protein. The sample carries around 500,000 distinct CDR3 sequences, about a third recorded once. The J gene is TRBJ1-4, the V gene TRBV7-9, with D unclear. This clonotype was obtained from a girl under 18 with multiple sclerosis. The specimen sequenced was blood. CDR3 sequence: CTSSFNEKLFF. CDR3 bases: TGTACCAGCAGCTTTAATGAAAAACTGTTTTTT.